The 29 T cell receptor beta chains listed next were all sequenced from one sample in a study of blood T cells in healthy people across ages. A second PCR of about 7 to 12 cycles used a sample-barcoded 5' primer and a J-beta primer mix. One entry per CDR3 protein, called by TCRdb with MiXCR from the 5' RACE reads. Among some 800,000 distinct CDR3 sequences listed, 20% to 25% were seen once. This sample also appeared in a second study, on T cells of mothers and their children.

The specimen was blood. These receptor sequences come from a boy aged 10-17 years in good health.

The chain has TRBV30 and TRBJ1-5; 10 bases are shared with TRBD1. The CDR3 runs 15 residues. Germline CDR1 is GTSNPN and CDR2 is SVGIG (reference sequence). J lost 2 bases, V lost 2 bases, and 3 bases had no gene match. The CDR3, as DNA: TGTGCCTGGAGTACCGGGACAGGGGGCAATCAGCCCCAGCATTTT. Translated: CAWSTGTGGNQPQHF.

The V and J genes are TRBV2 and TRBJ2-1, with D perhaps TRBD1 (5 bases). Germline assignment: CDR1 SNHLY and CDR2 FYNNEI. Trimming stripped 2 bases from V and 4 bases from J, with 12 bases between. The CDR3 consists of 15 residues. This CDR3 is CASSEYGQGYNEQFF. In DNA form, the CDR3 reads TGTGCCAGCAGTGAATACGGGCAGGGATACAATGAGCAGTTCTTC.

This chain joins TRBV6-6 and TRBJ2-7, with TRBD2 matching over 10 bases. The V gene end was trimmed by 5 bases and the J gene end by 2 bases; junction bases not matched to a gene: 12. The CDR3 runs 17 residues. Germline V gene data show CDR1 as MNHNY and CDR2 as SVGAGI (reference sequence). The CDR3 nucleotides are TGTGCCAGCAGTGCGAACCTTCTAGCGGGAGAACCCTACGAGCAGTACTTC. Encoded protein: CASSANLLAGEPYEQYF.

The sample holds a few counts of this clonotype. The gene calls are TRBV10-3 and TRBJ2-3; D call uncertain. The V end was cut by 2 bases, the J end by 0 bases, with 6 bases between. The germline V gene encodes CDR1 ENHRY and CDR2 SYGVKD. The CDR3 is 14 residues long. The CDR3, as DNA: TGTGCCATCAGTGAGCGGCTTAGCACAGATACGCAGTATTTT. It translates to CAISERLSTDTQYF.

This clonotype was counted only a few times. The rearrangement uses TRBV29-1 and TRBJ2-5, with D tentatively TRBD2 (6 bases). The J call may be wrong; the DNA end is better matched by TRBJ2-7. Germline-derived CDR1 and CDR2 are SQVTM and ANQGSEA. The CDR3 is 13 residues long. Here the CDR3 reads CSVGWDSTYEQYF. The CDR3 DNA reads as TGCAGCGTTGGATGGGACTCCACCTACGAGCAGTACTTC.

This clonotype was counted once. The rearrangement links TRBV5-1 to TRBJ2-7; weak D call: TRBD1 (5 bases). This CDR3 spans 15 amino acids. Germline V gives CDR1 SGHRS, CDR2 YFSETQ. Trimming shortened V by 0 bases and J by 0 bases, and 10 bases separated the two germline ends. CDR3: CASSLGGSDSYEQYF. The CDR3 DNA follows: TGCGCCAGCAGCTTGGGGGGCTCAGACTCCTACGAGCAGTACTTC.

The chain employs TRBV7-2 and TRBJ2-7; no definite D call. The J call may be faulty, since TRBJ2-5 better matches the DNA end. The CDR3 has 13 amino acids. Germline loops: CDR1 SGHTA, CDR2 FQGNSA. CDR3 sequence: CASSLTPPETQYF. CDR3 nucleotide sequence: TGTGCCAGCAGCCTGACCCCTCCCGAGACCCAGTACTTC.

This clonotype was seen a few times. This chain connects TRBV7-9 to TRBJ2-1; D gene ambiguous. The CDR3 covers 14 residues. CDR1 is SEHNR and CDR2 is FQNEAQ in the germline V gene (reference sequence). V was trimmed by 4 bases and J by 0 bases, leaving 7 bases between them. The CDR3 nucleotides are TGTGCCAGCAGCTCGGCATACTCCTACAATGAGCAGTTCTTC. Residues: CASSSAYSYNEQFF. Supplemented by reference TRBV7-9 and TRBJ2-1, the full variable domain reads DTGVSQNPRHKITKRGQNVTFRCDPISEHNRLYWYRQTLGQGPEFLTYFQNEAQLEKSRLLSDRFSAERPKGSFSTLEIQRTEQGDSAMYLCASSSAYSYNEQFFGPGTRLTVL.

The V gene is TRBV24-1, the J gene TRBJ2-7; D perhaps matches TRBD2 (6 bases). This CDR3 is built from 13 residues. V lost 4 bases, J lost 3 bases, and 9 bases lay in between. Per germline, CDR1 KGHDR and CDR2 SFDVKD. The CDR3 loop is CATSDGSIYEQYF. The CDR3 DNA reads as TGTGCCACCAGTGACGGGAGTATCTACGAGCAGTACTTC.

The chain combines TRBV12-3 or TRBV12-4 with TRBJ1-4; the D gene is possibly TRBD1 (6 bases). Between the trimmed V and J ends, which lost 3 bases and 4 bases, there was a span of 18 bases. The CDR3 consists of 17 residues. DNA of the CDR3: TGTGCCAGCAGTTTTCAACCTTGGACAGACTATAATGAAAAACTGTTTTTT. It specifies CASSFQPWTDYNEKLFF.

Turning to this clonotype: At one end, the junction sequence differs from germline, possibly due to a read error. The chain employs TRBV5-1 and TRBJ1-2; no reliable D call. There are 9 residues in the CDR3. Germline CDR1 and CDR2: SGHRS and YFSETQ. The CDR3 protein is CASSLGDCF. The CDR3 bases are TGCGCCAGCAGCTTGGGAGACTGCTTC.

Notes on this clonotype: One junction end disagrees with the germline gene, perhaps due to a read error. In nucleotides, the CDR3 is TGCGCCAGCAGCCAAGAGGAGAGAAGCACGGATACGCAGTATTTT. Translation: CASSQEERSTDTQYF. The gene calls are TRBV4-1 and TRBJ2-3; no clear D. Germline V CDR1 and CDR2: MGHRA, YSYEKL. The CDR3 runs to 15 residues.

The V and J genes are TRBV7-2 and TRBJ2-2; weak D call: TRBD1 (5 bases). Germline CDR1 reads SGHTA; CDR2 reads FQGNSA. Trimming stripped 4 bases from V and 5 bases from J, with 17 bases between. The CDR3 runs 16 residues. The CDR3 nucleotides are TGTGCCAGCAGCTCTATAGGGGCCTCACGAACCGGGGAGCTGTTTTTT. This gives the protein CASSSIGASRTGELFF.

This clonotype was observed a few times. The chain has TRBV25-1 and TRBJ1-6; D is undetermined. CDR1 MGHDK and CDR2 SYGVNS come from the germline V gene. V was clipped by 2 bases and J by 0 bases, with 11 bases between them. The CDR3 spans 17 residues. The CDR3 region is CASSEGLLSSYNSPLHF. The CDR3 DNA follows: TGTGCCAGCAGTGAAGGACTGCTGAGCTCCTATAATTCACCCCTCCACTTT.

The CDR3 nucleotides read TGTGCCAGCAGTTTTTTGGTCATAATGACCGCACCAGATACGCAGTATTTT. Its translation is CASSFLVIMTAPDTQYF. The chain combines TRBV28 with TRBJ2-3; no clear D gene. Germline V CDR1 and CDR2: MDHEN, SYDVKM. CDR3 length equals 17 residues. With 3 bases removed from V and 4 bases from J, the gap between germline ends came to 20 bases.

The rearrangement uses TRBV20-1 and TRBJ1-4; D remains unclear. From germline, CDR1 is DFQATT and CDR2 SNEGSKA (reference sequence). V gave up 0 bases and J gave up 7 bases, with 9 bases separating them. This CDR3 has 13 residues. The CDR3 reads CSARDGAGEKLFF. The CDR3 coding sequence is TGCAGTGCTAGAGACGGTGCGGGTGAAAAACTGTTTTTT.

The V call is TRBV24-1, the J call TRBJ2-1, with 9 bases identical to TRBD1. The CDR3 spans 15 residues. J gave up 1 base and V 4 bases, and 1 base lay outside the gene matches. CDR1 is KGHDR, CDR2 SFDVKD, per germline. This chain's CDR3 is CATSEQGASYNEQFF. DNA of the CDR3: TGTGCCACCAGTGAACAGGGGGCATCCTACAATGAGCAGTTCTTC.

This rearrangement joins TRBV12-3 or TRBV12-4 to TRBJ1-2; no clear D gene. Trimming removed 8 bases at V and 6 bases at J, with 19 bases between. The CDR3 loop spans 14 amino acids. In DNA form, the CDR3 reads TGTGCCAGCTCCAGCAGCGGCCAACTGCATGGCTACACCTTC. Its protein is CASSSSGQLHGYTF.

The chain joins TRBV4-3 to TRBJ2-3; TRBD2 is a possible D gene (6 bases). This CDR3 contains 18 residues. The ends were cut back, 0 bases at V and 5 bases at J, with 21 bases in the middle. The germline V gene encodes CDR1 LGHNA and CDR2 YSLEER. In nucleotides, the CDR3 is TGCGCCAGCAGCCAAGAGGCGATATCGGCGGGATCGGGAGATACGCAGTATTTT. This gives the protein CASSQEAISAGSGDTQYF.

This clonotype appeared a few times. The chain couples TRBV4-3 to TRBJ2-1, with TRBD1 identical over 10 bases. This CDR3 has 18 residues. Germline loops: CDR1 LGHNA, CDR2 YSLEER. J lost 2 bases, V lost 4 bases, and 11 bases had no gene match. This chain's CDR3 is CASSRAVRDRGPYNEQFF. The CDR3 DNA reads as TGCGCCAGCAGCCGAGCGGTCCGGGACAGGGGTCCCTACAATGAGCAGTTCTTC.

This clonotype was counted only a few times. V usage is TRBV2 and J usage is TRBJ2-1; 7 nucleotides line up with TRBD2. The CDR3 has 16 residues. CDR1 and CDR2 (germline): SNHLY, FYNNEI. With V trimmed by 8 bases and J by 0 bases, 10 bases remained unmatched. CDR3 sequence: CASFLRPGGSYNEQFF. The DNA of the CDR3 is TGTGCCAGCTTCCTCCGCCCGGGGGGCTCCTACAATGAGCAGTTCTTC.

The V and J genes are TRBV5-6 and TRBJ2-4; TRBD1 matches 7 bases. Germline assignment: CDR1 SGHDT and CDR2 YYEEEE. The CDR3 length is 16 residues. Trimming took 4 bases from V and 0 from J; bases not matched to a gene: 7. This CDR3 reads CASSRGTALAKNIQYF. The CDR3 nucleotides are TGTGCCAGCAGCAGGGGGACAGCTCTAGCCAAAAACATTCAGTACTTC.

This clonotype was recorded a few times. This sequence joins TRBV5-6 and TRBJ1-3; D possibly corresponds to TRBD1 (5 bases). CDR1 and CDR2 from the germline V gene are SGHDT and YYEEEE. The CDR3 has 14 amino acids. Trimming removed 7 bases at V and 5 bases at J, with 16 bases between. The DNA for the CDR3 is TGTGCCAGCTCTCTAGCAAAGGGGAGAAACACCATATATTTT. Its protein is CASSLAKGRNTIYF.

This clonotype occurred many times. The genes are TRBV6-6 and TRBJ2-4, with a weak D call TRBD2 (6 bases). Trimming removed 5 bases at V and 5 bases at J, with 16 bases between. CDR3 length equals 15 residues. Germline CDR1 and CDR2: MNHNY and SVGAGI (reference sequence). The CDR3 DNA is TGTGCCAGCAGTGGTGAACTAGCAGGGCAAAACATTCAGTACTTC. Its translation: CASSGELAGQNIQYF.

This chain joins TRBV6-2 or TRBV6-3 and TRBJ1-2, with a possible D match to TRBD1 (5 bases). Deletions cut 4 bases from V and 3 bases from J, with 9 bases between. The CDR3 totals 13 residues. Germline CDR1 and CDR2: MNHEY and SVGEGT. CDR3 loop: CASSSRDYYGYTF. In DNA form, the CDR3 reads TGTGCCAGCAGTTCCAGGGACTACTATGGCTACACCTTC.

The chain is built from TRBV7-2 and TRBJ1-5; no reliable D call. This CDR3 is built from 16 residues. Trimming pared 1 base from V and 2 bases from J, leaving 12 bases between. Germline CDR1 is SGHTA and CDR2 is FQGNSA. The DNA of the CDR3 is TGTGCCAGCAGCTTAGAGGCCGGGTTCGGCAATCAGCCCCAGCATTTT. It is translated as CASSLEAGFGNQPQHF.

This clonotype was detected only a few times. A junction end diverges from the germline sequence, so it may reflect a read error. The J gene is TRBJ2-3, the V gene TRBV7-7; 8 positions match TRBD2. The CDR3 is made up of 15 amino acids. Per the germline V gene, CDR1 is SSHAT and CDR2 is FNYEAQ (reference sequence). The CDR3 DNA reads TGTGCTAGCAGCCCGGGGGGGCCTAGCACAGATACGCAGTATTTT. It is translated as CASSPGGPSTDTQYF.

A few counts support this clonotype. One end of the junction does not line up with germline, which may come from a read error. V usage is TRBV4-3 and J usage is TRBJ2-5; 10 bases align to TRBD2. This CDR3 has 18 amino acids. The V gene's germline CDR1 is LGHNA and CDR2 YSLEER. The CDR3 protein is CASSQDGIAGGHQGTQYF. CDR3 bases: TGCGCCAGCAGCCAAGATGGGATAGCGGGGGGCCACCAAGGGACCCAGTACTTC.

This clonotype has just one count. The chain joins TRBV15 to TRBJ2-5; 7 bases are shared with TRBD2. The last part of the DNA fits TRBJ2-7 better; the J call may be wrong. CDR1 is LNHNV, CDR2 YYDKDF, per germline (reference sequence). This CDR3 region has 16 residues. The CDR3: CATSRGGAERGDEQYF. CDR3 in DNA: TGTGCCACCAGCAGAGGCGGGGCAGAGCGGGGTGACGAGCAGTACTTC.